These 10 T cell receptor beta chains originate from one sample sequenced in a study of T cells after yellow fever vaccination. TCRdb re-derived calls from the 5' RACE reads in MiXCR, one entry per CDR3 protein. This sample carries fewer than 500,000 distinct CDR3 sequences, over 15% of them seen once, and the ten largest clones take 15% to 20%. This specimen consisted of PBMCs, obtained before the yellow fever booster vaccination. These TCRs come from a man aged 18 to 35 who received the YFV17D yellow fever vaccine.

A few counts support this clonotype. This rearrangement joins TRBV12-3 or TRBV12-4 to TRBJ1-2; 10 nucleotides align to TRBD1. The J segment lost 9 bases and the V segment lost 7 bases, leaving 14 bases of the junction unmatched. This CDR3 spans 15 amino acids. The CDR3 reads CASTLDRDRGYSYTF. CDR3 nucleotides: TGTGCCAGCACCCTCGACCGGGACAGGGGTTATAGCTACACCTTC.

This clonotype was counted at least ten times. The chain recombines TRBV5-6 with TRBJ2-4; D not certain. Germline CDR1 and CDR2: SGHDT and YYEEEE. V lost 1 base to trimming and J lost 6 bases, with 5 bases between them. The CDR3 length is 12 residues. The chain's CDR3 is CASSLWGNIQYF. CDR3 DNA sequence: TGTGCCAGCAGCTTGTGGGGAAACATTCAGTACTTC.

This clonotype came up a few times. This chain's CDR3 is CATSDWNTGGYTDTQYF. The CDR3 nucleotides are TGTGCCACCAGTGATTGGAACACAGGGGGTTATACAGATACGCAGTATTTT. The V gene is TRBV24-1, the J gene TRBJ2-3, with 8 nucleotides matching TRBD1. With 2 bases clipped from V and 3 bases from J, the junction kept 9 bases outside the gene matches. The CDR3 loop spans 17 amino acids. Germline CDR1 reads KGHDR; CDR2 reads SFDVKD.

This clonotype was counted many times. The V and J genes are TRBV5-1 and TRBJ1-5; D is unresolved. Germline values: CDR1 SGHRS, CDR2 YFSETQ. Trimming removed 4 bases from V and 2 bases from J, with 13 bases in between. This CDR3 is built from 15 residues. This CDR3 is CASSRTYGGNQPQHF. The CDR3 DNA is TGCGCCAGCAGCCGAACGTACGGAGGCAATCAGCCCCAGCATTTT.

V and J are TRBV4-1 and TRBJ1-1; no reliable D call. CDR1 is MGHRA, CDR2 YSYEKL, per germline. The ends were cut back, 4 bases at V and 7 bases at J, with 13 bases in the middle. CDR3 size: 13 residues. CDR3 sequence: CASSPHKGYEAFF. In DNA form, the CDR3 reads TGCGCCAGCAGCCCGCATAAAGGGTATGAAGCTTTCTTT.

Only a few counts were recorded for this clonotype. The chain has TRBV30 and TRBJ1-1; tentative D call: TRBD1 (6 bases). Germline values: CDR1 GTSNPN, CDR2 SVGIG (reference sequence). This CDR3 is 13 amino acids long. Trimming left V 6 bases short and J 2 bases short, with 13 bases between. The CDR3 is CACGQTYNTEAFF. The DNA for the CDR3 is TGTGCCTGCGGACAGACCTACAACACTGAAGCTTTCTTT.

This rearrangement joins TRBV20-1 to TRBJ2-3; no firm D call. The CDR3 extends over 12 amino acids. V was clipped by 6 bases and J by 11 bases, with 18 bases between them. The germline V gene encodes CDR1 DFQATT and CDR2 SNEGSKA (reference sequence). The CDR3 region has the DNA TGCAGTGCCCCCACCAGTGGGCCCGGGCAGTATTTT. As protein: CSAPTSGPGQYF.

This clonotype was counted only a few times. The chain uses TRBV29-1 and TRBJ2-1; 9 bases agree with TRBD1. The germline V gene has CDR1 SQVTM and CDR2 ANQGSEA. The V and J ends lost 7 bases and 5 bases, in that order; junction bases with no gene match: 0. The CDR3 length is 11 residues. CDR3 sequence (DNA): TGCAGCGGACAGGGGGACAATGAGCAGTTCTTC. This codes for CSGQGDNEQFF.

The chain has TRBV7-2 and TRBJ2-1; D not certain. CDR1 SGHTA and CDR2 FQGNSA come from the germline V gene. The CDR3 runs to 12 residues. V was cut by 7 bases and J by 8 bases, with 12 bases left in between. The CDR3 loop is CASTEGVHEQFF. In nucleotides, the CDR3 is TGTGCCAGCACCGAAGGTGTCCATGAGCAGTTCTTC.

V gene TRBV12-5 combines with J gene TRBJ1-5; possible D gene TRBD1, 5 bases. The CDR3 is 19 amino acids. CDR1 and CDR2 from the germline V gene are LGHNT and FRNRAP. Trimming pared 0 bases from V and 2 bases from J, leaving 20 bases between. The CDR3 region has the DNA TGTGCTAGTGGTTTGGTAAGCCGGGGCCTCCGGGTGGGCAATCAGCCCCAGCATTTT. This sequence encodes CASGLVSRGLRVGNQPQHF.